The clone carrying this TCR beta chain was found many times. PBMCs came from roughly 10 ml fresh peripheral blood. Researchers amplified the TCR beta CDR3 regions from RNA transcripts. HTBI primers were used for first-round RT-PCR of the TCR CDR3. In TCRdb, the multiplex PCR reads were re-called with MiXCR into one record per CDR3 protein. The sample comprises a few hundred thousand distinct CDR3 sequences, 15% of which are singletons, and less than 35% rests with the top ten. The record originates from a study of T cells in Graves' hyperthyroidism and ophthalmopathy. CDR1 and CDR2 from the germline V gene are MDHEN and SYDVKM. V gave up 8 bases and J gave up 2 bases, with 9 bases separating them. The CDR3 is 12 amino acids.

The source material was blood. The TCR sequence derives from a woman in her twenties or thirties with Graves' hyperthyroidism. The J gene is TRBJ1-2, the V gene TRBV28, with unresolved D. The CDR3 coding sequence is TGTGCCAGCCTAAAGTCGAACTATGGCTACACCTTC. Protein: CASLKSNYGYTF.